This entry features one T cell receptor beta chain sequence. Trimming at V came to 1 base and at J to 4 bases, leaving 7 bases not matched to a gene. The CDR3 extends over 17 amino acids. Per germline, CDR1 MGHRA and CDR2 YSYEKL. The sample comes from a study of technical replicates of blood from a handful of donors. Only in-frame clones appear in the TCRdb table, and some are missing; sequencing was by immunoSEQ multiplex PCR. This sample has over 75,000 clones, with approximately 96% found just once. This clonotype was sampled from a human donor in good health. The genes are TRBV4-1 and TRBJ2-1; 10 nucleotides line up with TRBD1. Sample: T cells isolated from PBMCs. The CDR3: CASSQARDRGNYNEQFF. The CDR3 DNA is TGCGCCAGCAGCCAAGCCCGGGACAGGGGCAATTACAATGAGCAGTTCTTC.